These 9 T cell receptor beta chains came from one sample sequenced in a study of blood T cell repertoires in COVID-19. Sequencing used immunoSEQ multiplex PCR; TCRdb keeps in-frame clones, though not all of them. The sample has around 100,000 clones, around 84% seen once. Sequencing used peripheral blood. These receptors were taken from a human donor in a cohort sampled during active COVID-19.

This clone was counted at least ten times. The J gene is TRBJ1-1, the V gene TRBV27; 9 bases line up with TRBD1. The V and J ends lost 4 bases and 8 bases, in that order; junction bases with no gene match: 11. Germline V gene data show CDR1 as MNHEY and CDR2 as SMNVEV (reference sequence). This CDR3 comprises 15 residues. CDR3 loop: CASSSPDRGVREAFF. In DNA form, the CDR3 reads TGTGCCAGCAGTTCTCCCGACAGGGGGGTTCGGGAAGCTTTCTTT.

This chain joins TRBV6-5 and TRBJ2-5; 8 nucleotides match TRBD1. The germline V gene encodes CDR1 MNHEY and CDR2 SVGAGI. The J segment lost 2 bases and the V segment lost 2 bases, leaving 7 bases of the junction unmatched. CDR3 length: 16 amino acids. This chain's CDR3 is CASSYRGQGPQETQYF. The DNA for the CDR3 is TGTGCCAGCAGTTACCGCGGACAGGGACCTCAAGAGACCCAGTACTTC.

The genes are TRBV5-4 and TRBJ1-3; TRBD1 matches at 7 bases. Germline assignment: CDR1 SGHNT and CDR2 YYREEE (reference sequence). The CDR3 covers 18 residues. V trimming: 4 bases; J trimming: 1 base; junction bases outside the gene matches: 14. The DNA of the CDR3 is TGTGCCAGCAGCCCGGGTATGCAGGGGGGATCTTCTGGAAACACCATATATTTT. Its protein is CASSPGMQGGSSGNTIYF.

V usage is TRBV5-8 and J usage is TRBJ1-5, with 8 bases identical to TRBD1. The germline V gene encodes CDR1 SGHTS and CDR2 YDEGEE. This CDR3 comprises 15 residues. V lost 3 bases to trimming and J lost 6 bases; unmatched junction nucleotides: 8. CDR3 nucleotide sequence: TGTGCCAGCAGCTACGACAGGGGCGCAGGTCAGCCCCAGCATTTT. It codes for CASSYDRGAGQPQHF. The whole variable domain, remainder taken from reference TRBV5-8 and TRBJ1-5, is EAGVTQSPTHLIKTRGQQATLRCSPISGHTSVYWYQQALGLGLQFLLWYDEGEERNRGNFPPRFSGRQFPNYSSELNVNALELEDSALYLCASSYDRGAGQPQHFGDGTRLSIL.

V and J are TRBV11-2 and TRBJ1-3, with 10 bases matching TRBD1. J gave up 3 bases and V 1 base, and 3 bases lay outside the gene matches. This CDR3 is built from 16 residues. CDR1 is SGHAT, CDR2 FQNNGV, per germline. CDR3 amino acids: CASSLATGGYGNTIYF. CDR3 DNA: TGTGCCAGCAGCTTAGCGACAGGGGGCTATGGAAACACCATATATTTT.

CDR3 region: CASSEGLAGGQETQYF. DNA for the CDR3: TGTGCCAGCAGTGAAGGGCTAGCGGGGGGGCAAGAGACCCAGTACTTC. The chain carries TRBV2 and TRBJ2-5; 12 positions match TRBD2. The V gene end was trimmed by 1 base and the J gene end by 2 bases; junction bases not matched to a gene: 2. This CDR3 is 16 amino acids long. Germline V gene data show CDR1 as SNHLY and CDR2 as FYNNEI.

This clone was detected only once. CDR3 coding DNA: TGTGCCAGCTCACCCCGCTCAGGCGGGACTAGCACAGATACGCAGTATTTT. Its translation is CASSPRSGGTSTDTQYF. The rearrangement joins TRBV18 to TRBJ2-3; TRBD2 is a possible D gene (6 bases). V lost 3 bases and J lost 0, with 16 bases in between. The CDR3 length is 17 residues. Per the germline V gene, CDR1 is KGHSH and CDR2 is LQKENI.

This chain links TRBV19 with TRBJ1-2; D might be TRBD1 (6 bases). CDR3 length: 13 amino acids. Germline CDR1 reads LNHDA; CDR2 reads SQIVND (reference sequence). The germline V and J ends were trimmed by 6 bases and 5 bases, with 13 bases remaining between them. CDR3 DNA: TGTGCCAGTAGCGACAGGCTTGATTATGGCTACACCTTC. This translates into CASSDRLDYGYTF.

The chain is built from TRBV4-3 and TRBJ2-1, with 11 bases aligning to TRBD1. The trim removed 3 bases at V and 0 bases at J, leaving 10 bases unmatched. The CDR3 totals 19 residues. The germline V gene encodes CDR1 LGHNA and CDR2 YSLEER. DNA of the CDR3: TGCGCCAGCAGCCAGGGGCCCGGGACAGGGGGGGGCTCCTACAATGAGCAGTTCTTC. Its translation: CASSQGPGTGGGSYNEQFF.